The sample holds many counts of the clone carrying this TCR beta chain. This sample is part of a study of T cells in Graves' hyperthyroidism and ophthalmopathy. TCR beta CDR3 regions were amplified from RNA transcripts. HTBI primers drove first-round RT-PCR of the TCR CDR3. A single record per CDR3 protein comes from TCRdb applying MiXCR to the multiplex PCR reads. The sample shows approximately 400,000 distinct CDR3 sequences, about 14% of them seen only once. Clinical symptoms, serum thyroxine, TRAb, thyroid ultrasound and orbital computed tomography established diagnosis. This TCR was sampled from a woman aged 55-69 years with Graves' hyperthyroidism. The specimen sequenced was blood.

This CDR3 is CASRDRTFYEQYF. The CDR3 region has the DNA TGTGCCAGCAGGGACCGAACTTTCTACGAGCAGTACTTC. The V and J genes are TRBV6-1 and TRBJ2-7, with D unresolved. V was trimmed by 6 bases and J by 3 bases, leaving 12 bases between them. In germline, CDR1 is MNHNS, CDR2 SASEGT. This CDR3 contains 13 residues.